These 18 T cell receptor beta chains came from one sample sequenced in a study of blood T cell repertoires in COVID-19. Repertoires were generated with immunoSEQ multiplex PCR, while TCRdb's copy carries only in-frame clones and drops some. The sample gives 150,000 or so clones, approximately 87% of which show up once; about two fifths is in the top ten. Sequenced material: peripheral blood. These TCRs come from a human donor in a cohort sampled during active COVID-19.

The chain joins TRBV18 to TRBJ1-1; the D gene is possibly TRBD1 (6 bases). Trimming left V 3 bases short and J 7 bases short, with 12 bases between. The CDR3 contains 13 residues. CDR1 and CDR2 (germline): KGHSH, LQKENI. The chain's CDR3 is CASSPKQGVEAFF. CDR3 in DNA: TGTGCCAGCTCACCGAAACAGGGAGTTGAAGCTTTCTTT.

The gene calls are TRBV5-1 and TRBJ1-1, with unresolved D. Trimming shortened V by 3 bases and J by 3 bases, and 12 bases separated the two germline ends. Germline V gene data show CDR1 as SGHRS and CDR2 as YFSETQ. The CDR3 is 14 amino acids. As DNA, the CDR3 is TGCGCCAGCAGCTCTGACGGCGGGCACACTGAAGCTTTCTTT. Its protein is CASSSDGGHTEAFF.

This clone was found once. The CDR3 region has the DNA TGTGCCAGCAGCCAAGCCATAGGACAGGGGTTCGCTGAAGCTTTCTTT. Its translation: CASSQAIGQGFAEAFF. The chain employs TRBV3-1 (or the pseudogene TRBV3-2) and TRBJ1-1; 9 nucleotides align to TRBD1. The germline V gene has CDR1 LGHDT and CDR2 YNNKEL (reference sequence). The CDR3 runs to 16 residues. J gave up 6 bases and V 1 base, and 9 bases lay outside the gene matches.

The chain couples TRBV5-5 to TRBJ1-1; unclear D gene. The V gene's germline CDR1 is SGHKS and CDR2 YYEKEE (reference sequence). V shed 0 bases and J shed 2 bases, with 8 bases lying between them. This CDR3 comprises 14 residues. The CDR3 nucleotides are TGTGCCAGCAGCTTGGCGGTGACTAACACTGAAGCTTTCTTT. Protein product: CASSLAVTNTEAFF. Full variable domain (remainder filled in from reference TRBV5-5 and TRBJ1-1): DAGVTQSPTHLIKTRGQQVTLRCSPISGHKSVSWYQQVLGQGPQFIFQYYEKEERGRGNFPDRFSARQFPNYSSELNVNALLLGDSALYLCASSLAVTNTEAFFGQGTRLTVV.

DNA for the CDR3: TGTGCCAGCAGCGTAGGGGACAGGGGGAAGTCACCCCTCCACTTT. This gives the protein CASSVGDRGKSPLHF. This chain links TRBV9 with TRBJ1-6; 11 bases match TRBD1. CDR1 SGDLS and CDR2 YYNGEE come from the germline V gene. V gave up 0 bases and J gave up 10 bases; unmatched junction bases: 3. CDR3 length: 15 residues.

This clone was observed a single time. V usage is TRBV10-3 and J usage is TRBJ2-1; TRBD2 matches 7 bases. J gave up 6 bases and V 8 bases, and 4 bases lay outside the gene matches. The CDR3 has 12 amino acids. Germline V CDR1 and CDR2: ENHRY, SYGVKD. Here the CDR3 DNA reads TGTGCCATCGGGGGGGGACTCAATGAGCAGTTCTTC. This sequence encodes CAIGGGLNEQFF.

The chain carries TRBV18 and TRBJ1-1; 9 positions agree with TRBD1. The germline V gene encodes CDR1 KGHSH and CDR2 LQKENI. The CDR3 extends over 15 amino acids. The ends lost 6 bases at V and 3 bases at J; junction bases unmatched: 8. CDR3 sequence (DNA): TGTGCCAGCTCCCCGGGGACAGGGTGGGACACTGAAGCTTTCTTT. Translated, it gives CASSPGTGWDTEAFF.

This CDR3 is CATSGAREGYGYTF. CDR3 coding DNA: TGTGCCACCAGTGGGGCCAGGGAAGGGTATGGCTACACCTTC. The chain uses TRBV24-1 and TRBJ1-2, with D perhaps matching TRBD1 (5 bases). Per the germline V gene, CDR1 is KGHDR and CDR2 is SFDVKD. This CDR3 comprises 14 residues. The ends were cut back, 5 bases at V and 5 bases at J, with 14 bases in the middle.

The genes are TRBV5-1 and TRBJ2-3; no clear D. The CDR3 is 13 amino acids. V was pared by 3 bases and J by 6 bases, with 11 bases between. Germline V gene data show CDR1 as SGHRS and CDR2 as YFSETQ. The CDR3 is CASSSPLADTQYF. In DNA, the CDR3 is TGCGCCAGCAGCTCCCCACTTGCGGATACGCAGTATTTT.

The chain couples TRBV12-3 or TRBV12-4 to TRBJ1-4; the D is unclear. The CDR3 consists of 12 residues. V was clipped by 5 bases and J by 4 bases, with 5 bases between them. The CDR3 spells CASSRSNEKLFF. The CDR3 DNA reads as TGTGCCAGCAGTCGCAGTAATGAAAAACTGTTTTTT.

This clone was recorded once. V is TRBV5-8 and J is TRBJ1-1, with a possible D match to TRBD1 (6 bases). The CDR3 spans 13 residues. V was shortened by 5 bases and J by 1 base, with 9 bases between the two germline ends. Germline CDR1 is SGHTS and CDR2 is YDEGEE. CDR3 sequence: CASRTDRNTEAFF. CDR3 DNA: TGTGCCAGCAGAACGGACAGGAACACTGAAGCTTTCTTT.

This chain connects TRBV7-3 to TRBJ2-2, with 10 bases fitting TRBD1. The junction had 10 bases not matched to a gene; V was cut back by 6 bases and J by 6 bases. The CDR3 is made up of 16 amino acids. CDR1 and CDR2 (germline): SGHTA, FQGTGA. The CDR3: CASSLRDRGIPGELFF. CDR3 coding DNA: TGTGCCAGCAGTCTCCGGGACAGGGGAATACCCGGGGAGCTGTTTTTT.

The chain links TRBV29-1 to TRBJ2-7; tentative D call: TRBD1 (6 bases). Trimming pared 4 bases from V and 3 bases from J, leaving 10 bases between. This CDR3 is 12 amino acids long. Looked up from germline, CDR1 is SQVTM and CDR2 is ANQGSEA. The CDR3 is CSVATGFYEQYF. Here the CDR3 DNA reads TGCAGCGTTGCGACAGGATTCTACGAGCAGTACTTC.

V usage is TRBV18 and J usage is TRBJ2-1; 12 bases are a match to TRBD1. The V gene's germline CDR1 is KGHSH and CDR2 LQKENI. V was clipped by 1 base and J by 7 bases; unmatched bases: 17. The CDR3 is 20 amino acids. The CDR3 loop is CASSPRLGTGGRSQGNEQFF. CDR3 DNA sequence: TGTGCCAGCTCACCACGGTTGGGGACAGGGGGCCGTTCCCAGGGGAATGAGCAGTTCTTC.

The rearrangement joins TRBV7-2 to TRBJ2-3, with D unresolved. The CDR3 contains 13 residues. V shed 7 bases and J shed 4 bases, with 12 bases lying between them. The germline gives CDR1 SGHTA, CDR2 FQGNSA. Here the CDR3 reads CASTPRAADTQYF. CDR3 bases: TGTGCCAGCACCCCCCGCGCGGCAGATACGCAGTATTTT.

The chain carries TRBV5-5 and TRBJ1-3, with a weak D call TRBD1 (5 bases). From germline, CDR1 is SGHKS and CDR2 YYEKEE (reference sequence). The CDR3 is 15 amino acids. Trimming shortened V by 0 bases and J by 7 bases, and 14 bases separated the two germline ends. The CDR3 loop is CASSLAGGRSNTIYF. The CDR3 DNA reads TGTGCCAGCAGCTTGGCGGGGGGAAGGTCGAACACCATATATTTT.

This chain joins TRBV7-2 and TRBJ1-1; D is possibly TRBD1 (6 bases). This CDR3 comprises 15 residues. The germline gives CDR1 SGHTA, CDR2 FQGNSA. The V end lost 4 bases, the J end lost 1 base, and 13 bases lay between the germline ends. CDR3 sequence (DNA): TGTGCCAGCAGCTCCAGCCCCAGGGGGAACACTGAAGCTTTCTTT. Residues: CASSSSPRGNTEAFF.

The V gene is TRBV5-1, the J gene TRBJ2-1; D call uncertain. Per germline, CDR1 SGHRS and CDR2 YFSETQ. The CDR3 sequence is 15 residues long. Trimming pared 4 bases from V and 2 bases from J, leaving 13 bases between. The CDR3 DNA reads TGCGCCAGCAGCCCACAGAGTCTGACCTACAATGAGCAGTTCTTC. Translating gives CASSPQSLTYNEQFF.